This T cell receptor beta chain was sequenced in a study of a mutant IDH1 vaccine in newly diagnosed glioma. Overall study: The sex distribution of treated patients was roughly 62% male and approximately 40% female, with a mean age of roughly 40 years. Patients had received radiotherapy, temozolomide, or both previously, most receiving both.

Using immunoSEQ multiplex PCR, the repertoire was profiled, and TCRdb retains in-frame clones only, with some absent. The data hold some 87,000 clones, with about four fifths observed a single time. Time point given: baseline, week 1 (first vaccination visit). Treatment meaning: pre-vaccination baseline after standard-of-care therapy. Donors had new IDH1-mutant astrocytomas of WHO grade 3 or 4 (ATRX-lost). The CDR3 runs 15 residues. Germline V CDR1 and CDR2: SGHNT, YENEEA. Trimming removed 7 bases at V and 0 bases at J, with 13 bases between. The material sequenced was PBMCs, taken from a glioma patient treated with radiotherapy, temozolomide or both. V and J are TRBV11-3 and TRBJ2-1, with D perhaps TRBD1 (6 bases). This sequence originates from a man in his forties with glioma. CDR3 sequence: CASNRAVLSYNEQFF. CDR3 DNA sequence: TGTGCCAGCAACAGGGCAGTCCTCTCCTACAATGAGCAGTTCTTC.